These T cell receptor beta chains were read from a single sample in a study of T cells in Graves' hyperthyroidism and ophthalmopathy. TCRdb re-called the multiplex PCR reads through MiXCR, storing one row per CDR3 protein. The repertoire holds about 540,000 distinct CDR3 sequences, with 40% to 55% as singletons. The sample was peripheral blood or thyroid tissue (not recorded which). Receptor source: a woman in her late teens or twenties with Graves' hyperthyroidism. Both conserved end residues are part of each CDR3. The D gene is left open where the match is weak. Clone size appears in some rows only: once, few, many, or a class for an expanded clone.

TRBV10-3	TRBJ1-1	-	TRBD1	CAIRENRGSNTEAFF	TGTGCCATCAGGGAGAACAGGGGGTCAAACACTGAAGCTTTCTTT
TRBV5-1	TRBJ2-7	-	-	CASSSGDPVLSYEQYF	TGCGCCAGCAGCTCTGGTGACCCAGTCCTCTCCTACGAGCAGTACTTC
TRBV4-3	TRBJ1-5	-	-	CASSQVDINQPQHF	TGCGCCAGCAGCCAAGTGGACATTAATCAGCCCCAGCATTTT
TRBV15	TRBJ2-3	few	TRBD2	CATSRPSGRTDTQYF	TGTGCCACCAGCAGACCTAGCGGAAGGACAGATACGCAGTATTTT
TRBV7-3	TRBJ1-5	-	-	CASASGTSGNQPQHF	TGTGCCAGCGCCTCCGGGACTAGCGGGAATCAGCCCCAGCATTTT
TRBV24-1	TRBJ2-1	-	TRBD2	CATSDRPTSGRYNEQFF	TGTGCCACCAGTGATCGCCCGACTAGCGGGAGGTATAATGAGCAGTTCTTC
TRBV9	TRBJ1-3	-	-	CASSVAQGWYGYTIYF	TGTGCCAGCAGCGTAGCGCAGGGGTGGTATGGCTACACCATATATTTT
TRBV12-3/TRBV12-4	TRBJ1-2	once	TRBD1	CASSRGRGYTF	TGTGCCAGCAGTAGGGGGCGAGGCTACACCTTC
TRBV5-5	TRBJ2-3	-	TRBD1	CASWDRAPDTQYF	TGTGCCAGCTGGGACAGGGCCCCAGATACGCAGTATTTT
TRBV9	TRBJ1-5	many	-	CASSLTWDQPQHF	TGTGCCAGCAGCCTGACCTGGGATCAGCCCCAGCATTTT
TRBV5-1	TRBJ1-5	-	-	CASSFTGGINQPQHF	TGCGCCAGCAGCTTTACGGGGGGTATCAATCAGCCCCAGCATTTT
TRBV11-2	TRBJ1-2	once	-	CASIKQRGDTF	TGTGCCAGCATCAAACAGCGAGGCGACACCTTC
TRBV7-9	TRBJ2-7	-	TRBD1	CASSWGQGRDEQYF	TGTGCCAGCAGCTGGGGACAGGGACGCGATGAGCAGTACTTC
TRBV29-1	TRBJ2-3	few	TRBD1	CSVRDRGTDTQYF	TGCAGCGTTCGGGACAGGGGCACAGATACGCAGTATTTT
TRBV9	TRBJ2-6	-	TRBD2	CASSETSGTNTGRANVLTF	TGTGCCAGCAGCGAAACTAGCGGGACAAACACCGGGAGGGCCAACGTCCTGACTTTC
TRBV18	TRBJ2-7	-	TRBD1	CASSPQDRQYEQYF	TGTGCCAGCTCACCACAGGACAGGCAGTACGAGCAGTACTTC
TRBV14	TRBJ2-7	-	-	CASVAPRAYEQYF	TGTGCCAGCGTAGCACCTAGGGCCTACGAGCAGTACTTC
TRBV24-1	TRBJ2-3	few	-	CATSDPLRGADTQYF	TGTGCCACCAGTGACCCACTCCGGGGTGCGGATACGCAGTATTTT
TRBV29-1	TRBJ1-2	many	TRBD1	CSVGQGGYGYTF	TGCAGCGTCGGACAGGGCGGCTATGGCTACACCTTC
TRBV7-2	TRBJ2-7	many	TRBD2	CASSLVRVLAGPYEQYF	TGTGCCAGCAGCTTGGTGAGGGTGCTAGCGGGCCCCTACGAGCAGTACTTC
TRBV5-4	TRBJ2-5	many	TRBD1	CASSLPLTGKLEETQYF	TGTGCCAGCAGCTTGCCCCTGACAGGGAAATTGGAGGAGACCCAGTACTTC
TRBV7-6	TRBJ1-3	-	-	CASSTPGVNTIYF	TGTGCCAGCAGCACCCCAGGAGTGAACACCATATATTTT
TRBV11-2	TRBJ2-7	many	-	CASSWGTGYEQYF	TGTGCCAGCAGCTGGGGTACGGGATACGAGCAGTACTTC